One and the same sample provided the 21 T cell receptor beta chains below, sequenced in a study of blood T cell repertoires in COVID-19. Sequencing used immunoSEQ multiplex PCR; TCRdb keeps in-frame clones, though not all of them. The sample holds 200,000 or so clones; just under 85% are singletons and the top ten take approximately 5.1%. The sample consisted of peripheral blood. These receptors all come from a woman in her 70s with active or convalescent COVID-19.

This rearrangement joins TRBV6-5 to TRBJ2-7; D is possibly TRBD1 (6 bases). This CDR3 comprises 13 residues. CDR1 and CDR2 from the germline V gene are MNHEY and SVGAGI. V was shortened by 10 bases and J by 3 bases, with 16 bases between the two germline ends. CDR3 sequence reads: CATRRDTSYEQYF. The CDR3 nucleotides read TGTGCCACTCGCCGGGACACCAGCTACGAGCAGTACTTC.

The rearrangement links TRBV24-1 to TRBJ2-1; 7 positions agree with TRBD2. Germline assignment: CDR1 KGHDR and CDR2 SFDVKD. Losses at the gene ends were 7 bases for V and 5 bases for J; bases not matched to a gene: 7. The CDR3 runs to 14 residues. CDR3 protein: CATSSSGGDNEQFF. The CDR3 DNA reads TGTGCCACCAGCTCTAGCGGAGGGGACAATGAGCAGTTCTTC.

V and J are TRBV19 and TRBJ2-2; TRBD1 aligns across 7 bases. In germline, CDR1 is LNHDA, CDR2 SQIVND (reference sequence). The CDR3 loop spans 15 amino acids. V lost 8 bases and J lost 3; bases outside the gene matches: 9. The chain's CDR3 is CASSPADRDTGELFF. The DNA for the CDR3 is TGTGCCAGTTCGCCCGCCGACAGGGACACCGGGGAGCTGTTTTTT. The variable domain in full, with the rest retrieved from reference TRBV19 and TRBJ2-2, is DGGITQSPKYLFRKEGQNVTLSCEQNLNHDAMYWYRQDPGQGLRLIYYSQIVNDFQKGDIAEGYSVSREKKESFPLTVTSAQKNPTAFYLCASSPADRDTGELFFGEGSRLTVL.

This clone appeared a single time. The CDR3 DNA reads as TGTGCCAGCAGCGCGGGACTAGCGGGGGCCTCCGGGGCCAACGTCCTGACTTTC. Translated, it gives CASSAGLAGASGANVLTF. This sequence joins TRBV7-6 and TRBJ2-6, with 14 bases that match TRBD2. V lost 5 bases, J lost 4 bases, and 7 bases stayed unmatched. The CDR3 has 18 residues. Per the germline V gene, CDR1 is SGHVS and CDR2 is FNYEAQ.

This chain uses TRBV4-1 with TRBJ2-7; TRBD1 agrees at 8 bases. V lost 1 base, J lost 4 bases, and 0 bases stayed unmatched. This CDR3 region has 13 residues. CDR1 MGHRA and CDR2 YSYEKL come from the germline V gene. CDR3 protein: CASSQGTGYEQYF. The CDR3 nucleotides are TGCGCCAGCAGCCAAGGGACAGGGTACGAGCAGTACTTC.

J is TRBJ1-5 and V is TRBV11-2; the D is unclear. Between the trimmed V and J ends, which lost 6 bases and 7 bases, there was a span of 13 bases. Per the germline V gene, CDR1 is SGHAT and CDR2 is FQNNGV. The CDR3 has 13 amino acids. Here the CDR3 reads CASSLAIGQPQHF. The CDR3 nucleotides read TGTGCCAGCAGTTTGGCCATTGGCCAGCCCCAGCATTTT.

In DNA form, the CDR3 reads TGTGCCACCAGGTATCAAGAGACCCAGTACTTC. Residues: CATRYQETQYF. The chain recombines TRBV15 with TRBJ2-5; no definite D call. CDR3 length: 11 amino acids. V was cut by 6 bases and J by 2 bases, with 4 bases left in between. Germline-derived CDR1 and CDR2 are LNHNV and YYDKDF (reference sequence).

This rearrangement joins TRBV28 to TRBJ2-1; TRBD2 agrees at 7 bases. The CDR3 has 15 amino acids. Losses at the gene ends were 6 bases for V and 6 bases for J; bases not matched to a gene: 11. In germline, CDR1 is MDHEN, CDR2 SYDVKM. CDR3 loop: CASSPSAGASNEQFF. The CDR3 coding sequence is TGTGCCAGCAGCCCTAGCGCGGGAGCGTCCAATGAGCAGTTCTTC.

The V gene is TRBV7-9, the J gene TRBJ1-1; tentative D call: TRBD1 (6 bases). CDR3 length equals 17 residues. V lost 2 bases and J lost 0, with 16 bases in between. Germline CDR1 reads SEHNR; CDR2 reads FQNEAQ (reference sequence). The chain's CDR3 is CASSLTGWRAMNTEAFF. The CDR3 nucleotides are TGTGCCAGCAGCTTAACAGGGTGGCGAGCCATGAACACTGAAGCTTTCTTT.

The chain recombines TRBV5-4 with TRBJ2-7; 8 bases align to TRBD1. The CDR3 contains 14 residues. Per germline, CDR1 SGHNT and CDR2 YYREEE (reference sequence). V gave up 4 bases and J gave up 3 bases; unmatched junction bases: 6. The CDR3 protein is CASSEQGEIYEQYF. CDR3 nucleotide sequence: TGTGCCAGCAGCGAACAGGGGGAGATCTACGAGCAGTACTTC.

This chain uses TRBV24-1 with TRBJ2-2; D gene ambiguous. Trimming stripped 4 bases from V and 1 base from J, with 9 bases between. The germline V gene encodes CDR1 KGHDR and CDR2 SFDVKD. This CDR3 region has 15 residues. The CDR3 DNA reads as TGTGCCACCAGTGACGCCACAGTGAACACCGGGGAGCTGTTTTTT. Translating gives CATSDATVNTGELFF.

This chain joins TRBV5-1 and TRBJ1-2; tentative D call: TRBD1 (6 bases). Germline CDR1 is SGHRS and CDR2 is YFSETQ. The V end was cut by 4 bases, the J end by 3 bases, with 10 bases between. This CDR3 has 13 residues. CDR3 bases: TGCGCCAGCAGCGTGGACAGCCACTATGGCTACACCTTC. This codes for CASSVDSHYGYTF. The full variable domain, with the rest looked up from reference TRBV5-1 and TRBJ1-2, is KAGVTQTPRYLIKTRGQQVTLSCSPISGHRSVSWYQQTPGQGLQFLFEYFSETQRNKGNFPGRFSGRQFSNSRSEMNVSTLELGDSALYLCASSVDSHYGYTFGSGTRLTVV.

This CDR3 is CASSQFKGAETQYF. CDR3 nucleotide sequence: TGTGCCAGCAGCCAATTCAAGGGAGCAGAGACCCAGTACTTC. V usage is TRBV14 and J usage is TRBJ2-5, with a weak D call TRBD2 (5 bases). V dropped 2 bases and J dropped 4 bases, with 11 bases sitting between them. Germline V lookup: CDR1 SGHDN, CDR2 FVKESK. CDR3 length equals 14 residues. The full variable domain, in which reference TRBV14 and TRBJ2-5 provide the parts outside the CDR3, is EAGVTQFPSHSVIEKGQTVTLRCDPISGHDNLYWYRRVMGKEIKFLLHFVKESKQDESGMPNNRFLAERTGGTYSTLKVQPAELEDSGVYFCASSQFKGAETQYFGPGTRLLVL.

CDR3 loop: CASSSTSGLYNEQFF. The CDR3 DNA sequence: TGTGCCAGCAGCTCCACTAGCGGGTTATACAATGAGCAGTTCTTC. The rearrangement uses TRBV9 and TRBJ2-1; 9 bases match TRBD2. The V gene end was trimmed by 4 bases and the J gene end by 4 bases; junction bases not matched to a gene: 6. The CDR3 sequence is 15 residues long. Per the germline V gene, CDR1 is SGDLS and CDR2 is YYNGEE.

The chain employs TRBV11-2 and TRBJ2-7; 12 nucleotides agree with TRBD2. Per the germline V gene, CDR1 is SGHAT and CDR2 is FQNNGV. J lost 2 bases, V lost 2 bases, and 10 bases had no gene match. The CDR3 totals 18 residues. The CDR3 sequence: CASSLTPGLAGSPYEQYF. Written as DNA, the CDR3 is TGTGCCAGCAGCTTAACCCCGGGACTAGCGGGCTCCCCCTACGAGCAGTACTTC.

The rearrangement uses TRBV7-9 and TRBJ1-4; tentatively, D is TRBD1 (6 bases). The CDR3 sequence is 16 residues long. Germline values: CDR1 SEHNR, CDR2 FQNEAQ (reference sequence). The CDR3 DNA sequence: TGTGCTACCAGGGGCCCAGGGGCCAATTGGGATGAAAAACTGTTTTTT. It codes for CATRGPGANWDEKLFF.

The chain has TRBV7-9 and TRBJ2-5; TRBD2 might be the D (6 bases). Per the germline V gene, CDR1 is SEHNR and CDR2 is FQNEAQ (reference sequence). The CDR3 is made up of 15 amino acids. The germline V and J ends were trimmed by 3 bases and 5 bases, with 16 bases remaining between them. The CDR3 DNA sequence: TGTGCCAGCAGCTTTATCACTAGCTCGAGGGAGACCCAGTACTTC. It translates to CASSFITSSRETQYF. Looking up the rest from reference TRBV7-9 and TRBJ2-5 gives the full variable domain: DTGVSQNPRHKITKRGQNVTFRCDPISEHNRLYWYRQTLGQGPEFLTYFQNEAQLEKSRLLSDRFSAERPKGSFSTLEIQRTEQGDSAMYLCASSFITSSRETQYFGPGTRLLVL.

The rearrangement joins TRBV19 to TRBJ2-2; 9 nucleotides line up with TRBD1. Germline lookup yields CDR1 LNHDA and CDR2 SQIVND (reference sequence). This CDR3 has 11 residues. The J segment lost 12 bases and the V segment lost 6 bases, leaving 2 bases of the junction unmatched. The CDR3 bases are TGTGCCAGTAGGGACAGGGGCAAGCTGTTTTTT. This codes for CASRDRGKLFF.

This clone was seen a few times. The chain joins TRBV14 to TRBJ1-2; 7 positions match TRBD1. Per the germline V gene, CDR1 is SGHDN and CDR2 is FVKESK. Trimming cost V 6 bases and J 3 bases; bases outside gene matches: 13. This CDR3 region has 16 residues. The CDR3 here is CASSQSGTRGDYGYTF. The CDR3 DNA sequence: TGTGCCAGCAGTCAATCCGGGACCAGGGGGGACTATGGCTACACCTTC.

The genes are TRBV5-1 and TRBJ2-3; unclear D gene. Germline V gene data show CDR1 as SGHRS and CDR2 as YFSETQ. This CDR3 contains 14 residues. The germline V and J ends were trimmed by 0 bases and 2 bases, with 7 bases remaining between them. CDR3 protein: CASSLVPITDTQYF. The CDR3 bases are TGCGCCAGCAGCTTGGTTCCTATCACAGATACGCAGTATTTT. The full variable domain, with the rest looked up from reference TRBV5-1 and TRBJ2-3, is KAGVTQTPRYLIKTRGQQVTLSCSPISGHRSVSWYQQTPGQGLQFLFEYFSETQRNKGNFPGRFSGRQFSNSRSEMNVSTLELGDSALYLCASSLVPITDTQYFGPGTRLTVL.

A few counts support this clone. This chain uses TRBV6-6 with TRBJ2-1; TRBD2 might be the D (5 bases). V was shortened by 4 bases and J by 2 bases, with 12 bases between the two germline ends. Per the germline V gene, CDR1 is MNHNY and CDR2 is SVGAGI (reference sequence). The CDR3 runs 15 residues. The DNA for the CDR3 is TGTGCCAGCAGTTTGAGGGCTACCGCCTACAATGAGCAGTTCTTC. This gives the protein CASSLRATAYNEQFF.